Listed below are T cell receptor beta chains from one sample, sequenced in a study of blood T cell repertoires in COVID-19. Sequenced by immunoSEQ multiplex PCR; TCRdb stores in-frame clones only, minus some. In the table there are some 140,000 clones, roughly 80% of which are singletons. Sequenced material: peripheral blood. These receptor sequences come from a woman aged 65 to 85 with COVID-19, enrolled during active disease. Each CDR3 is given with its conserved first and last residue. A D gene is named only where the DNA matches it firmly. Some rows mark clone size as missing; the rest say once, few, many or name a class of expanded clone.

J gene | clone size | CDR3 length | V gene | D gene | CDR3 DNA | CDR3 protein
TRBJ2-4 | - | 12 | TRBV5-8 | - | TGTGCCAGCAGCTTGGTTGGCGGGTGGAAGTACTTC | CASSLVGGWKYF
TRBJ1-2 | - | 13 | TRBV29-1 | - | TGCAGCGTTGACCCAGGGGCTTCGAGTGGCTACACCTTC | CSVDPGASSGYTF
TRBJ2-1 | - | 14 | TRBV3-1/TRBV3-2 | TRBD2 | TGTGCCAGCAGCCAACGGACTAGCAGCAATGAGCAGTTCTTC | CASSQRTSSNEQFF
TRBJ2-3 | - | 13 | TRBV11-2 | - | TGTGCCAGCAGCTTGGGGAGGACAGATACGCAGTATTTT | CASSLGRTDTQYF
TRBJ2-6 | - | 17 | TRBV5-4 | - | TGTGCCAGCAGCTTAGGGGGATCCACCTCTGGGGCCAACGTCCTGACTTTC | CASSLGGSTSGANVLTF
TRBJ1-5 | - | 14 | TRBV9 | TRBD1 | TGTGCCAGCAGCGCAGGACAGGGAGTTCAGCCCCAGCATTTT | CASSAGQGVQPQHF
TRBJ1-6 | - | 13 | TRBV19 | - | TGTGCCAGTAGGAGCATGTCGGATTCACCCCTCCACTTT | CASRSMSDSPLHF
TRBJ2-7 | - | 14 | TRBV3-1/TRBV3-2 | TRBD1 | TGTGCCAGCAGCCAAGGACAGGGGCCGCGGGAGCAGTACTTC | CASSQGQGPREQYF
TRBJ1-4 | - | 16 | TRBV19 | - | TGTGCCAGTAGTATAGGTCGAGATACAACTAATGAAAAACTGTTTTTT | CASSIGRDTTNEKLFF
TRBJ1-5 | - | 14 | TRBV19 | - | TGTGCCAGTAGTCCCTCTGGGGGGAATCAGCCCCAGCATTTT | CASSPSGGNQPQHF
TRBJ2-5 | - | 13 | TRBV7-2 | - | TGTGCCAGCAGCCTCCGGGGTAGAGAGACCCAGTACTTC | CASSLRGRETQYF
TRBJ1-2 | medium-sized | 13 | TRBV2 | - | TGTGCCAGCAGCGCCTCGTTTGCGGGTGGCTACACCTTC | CASSASFAGGYTF
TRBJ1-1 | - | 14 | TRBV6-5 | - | TGTGCCAGCAATACCGGGACACTGAACACTGAAGCTTTCTTT | CASNTGTLNTEAFF
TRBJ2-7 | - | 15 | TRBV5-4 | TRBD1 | TGTGCCAGCAGCCACACGGGGACAGGGGGATACGAGCAGTACTTC | CASSHTGTGGYEQYF
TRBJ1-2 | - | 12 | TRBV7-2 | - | TGTGCCAGCAGCTTAGCGGGCAGGGGCTACACCTTC | CASSLAGRGYTF
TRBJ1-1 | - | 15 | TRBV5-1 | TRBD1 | TGCGCCAGCAGCCCGGGACAGGGGGCGGGCACTGAAGCTTTCTTT | CASSPGQGAGTEAFF
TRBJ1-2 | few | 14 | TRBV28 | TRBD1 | TGTGCCAGCAGGTCCCAGGGGGGTCGATATGGCTACACCTTC | CASRSQGGRYGYTF